Listed below are T cell receptor beta chains from one sample, sequenced in a study of cytomegalovirus exposure and HLA in healthy donors. Clones were sequenced by immunoSEQ multiplex PCR, and TCRdb holds only the in-frame ones, with some missing. The table lists approximately 54,000 clones, approximately 81% of them singletons. Specimen: PBMCs. The receptor set was obtained from a woman between 18 and 29 years old in good health and CMV-seronegative. The CDR3 runs from the conserved cysteine through the conserved F or W. D genes are given only for firm matches. For some rows the clone size is stated as once, few or many, or as a class when expanded; others skip it.

J gene,D gene,V gene,clone size,CDR3 DNA,CDR3 protein
TRBJ2-7,TRBD2,TRBV6-1,-,TGTGCCAGCAGTGAAACTAGCGGGAGGGCCGACGAGCAGTACTTC,CASSETSGRADEQYF
TRBJ1-2,TRBD1,TRBV28,few,TGTGCCAGCAGTTTACCCGGACAGGGTGGCTACACCTTC,CASSLPGQGGYTF
TRBJ2-7,TRBD1,TRBV6-5,-,TGTGCCAGCAGTTACTCTGAGACAGGGCCCTACGAGCAGTACTTC,CASSYSETGPYEQYF
TRBJ1-2,-,TRBV30,-,TGTGCCTGGGATTCTTGGGACAATAACTATGGCTACACCTTC,CAWDSWDNNYGYTF
TRBJ1-2,-,TRBV6-1,-,TGTGCCAGCAGCGGGGGGGGACATCCAATCTATGGCTACACCTTC,CASSGGGHPIYGYTF
TRBJ2-7,TRBD1,TRBV9,-,TGTGCCAGCAGTGCGGGACAGGACGTCTACGAGCAGTACTTC,CASSAGQDVYEQYF
TRBJ2-6,-,TRBV30,few,TGTGCCTGGAGTGTTGGAGGGTCCCACTCTGGGGCCAACGTCCTGACTTTC,CAWSVGGSHSGANVLTF
TRBJ2-5,TRBD2,TRBV6-1,-,TGTGCCAGCAGCCTACTAGCGGGAGGGCCGGAGACCCAGTACTTC,CASSLLAGGPETQYF
TRBJ1-2,-,TRBV27,-,TGTGCCAGCAACCCCGGTGGGAGGGACTTCTTGAATCGGTTGTCAGCTAACTATGGCTACACCTTC,CASNPGGRDFLNRLSANYGYTF
TRBJ1-4,-,TRBV6-1,-,TGTGCCAGCAGCTCAGGGAATGAAAAACTGTTTTTT,CASSSGNEKLFF
TRBJ2-1,-,TRBV5-1,-,TGCGCCAGCAGCTTGGACGAGGGCTCCTACAATGAGCAGTTCTTC,CASSLDEGSYNEQFF
TRBJ2-7,-,TRBV27,-,TGTGCCAGCAGTTTCCTTACGGACAGTCTCTACGAGCAGTACTTC,CASSFLTDSLYEQYF
TRBJ2-7,TRBD1,TRBV30,once,TGTGCCTGGAGGGGACAGACAGAAGTTTACGAGCAGTACTTC,CAWRGQTEVYEQYF
TRBJ2-1,-,TRBV7-9,-,TGTGCCAGCAGCTTAGGAGGACGGGAGAGCTCCTACAATGAGCAGTTCTTC,CASSLGGRESSYNEQFF
TRBJ1-1,TRBD1,TRBV6-4,-,TGTGCCAGCAGGAGGACAGGGTCCTCAACTGAAGCTTTCTTT,CASRRTGSSTEAFF
TRBJ2-2,TRBD2,TRBV6-5,-,TGTGCCAGCAGTTACGTTAGCGGGAGCATGACCGGGGAGCTGTTTTTT,CASSYVSGSMTGELFF
TRBJ2-7,TRBD2,TRBV9,-,TGTGCCAGCAGCCCAGTCGGGACTAGCGGCTACGAGCAGTACTTC,CASSPVGTSGYEQYF
TRBJ2-7,-,TRBV28,-,TGTGCCAGCACCGTGGGGCAGGGAATCTACGAGCAGTACTTC,CASTVGQGIYEQYF
TRBJ2-1,TRBD2,TRBV4-1,-,TGCGCCAGCAGCCATCGCGGGAGCCGGGACAATGAGCAGTTCTTC,CASSHRGSRDNEQFF
TRBJ2-7,TRBD2,TRBV7-6,-,TGTGCCAGCAGCCAGGGGACTAGCGGCTACGAGCAGTGCTTC,CASSQGTSGYEQCF
TRBJ2-4,-,TRBV9,once,TGTGCCAGCAGCGTAGGACAGGACCAAAACATTCAGTACTTC,CASSVGQDQNIQYF
TRBJ1-2,-,TRBV7-2,-,TGTGCCAGCAGCTTAGCACAGACTAACTATGGCTACACCTTC,CASSLAQTNYGYTF
TRBJ1-1,TRBD1,TRBV5-1,few,TGCGCCAGCAGCTTGTCAGGGGGGAACACTGAAGCTTTCTTT,CASSLSGGNTEAFF
TRBJ1-4,-,TRBV21-1,-,TGTGCCGCCGGGTGGGTGGATGAAAAACTGTTTTTT,CAAGWVDEKLFF
TRBJ2-1,TRBD2,TRBV5-4,once,TGTGCCAGCAGCTTGTCGGCGATGACTAGCGGCTACAATGAGCAGTTCTTC,CASSLSAMTSGYNEQFF
TRBJ2-5,TRBD2,TRBV27,-,TGTGCCAGCAGTTTATACCGGACTAGCGGGAGAGGAGAGACCCAGTACTTC,CASSLYRTSGRGETQYF
TRBJ2-5,-,TRBV7-3,few,TGTGCCAGCAGCTCCGTCAGGGAAGAGACCCAGTACTTC,CASSSVREETQYF
TRBJ2-7,-,TRBV4-2,-,TGTGCCAGCAGCCAAGCTGGAGGCGCCTACGAGCAGTACTTC,CASSQAGGAYEQYF
TRBJ2-3,-,TRBV5-1,-,TGCGCCAGCAGCTTACGAGGTAGCACAGATACGCAGTATTTT,CASSLRGSTDTQYF
TRBJ1-1,TRBD1,TRBV5-1,-,TGCGCCAGCAGCTCAACAGGGGTGAACACTGAAGCTTTCTTT,CASSSTGVNTEAFF
TRBJ1-2,-,TRBV4-1,-,TGCGCCAGCAGCCAGATACGACTACAGAGGGATGGCTACACCTTC,CASSQIRLQRDGYTF
TRBJ1-1,-,TRBV11-2,-,TGTGCCAGCAGCTTAGGCGGAGCGATGAACACTGAAGCTTTCTTT,CASSLGGAMNTEAFF
TRBJ1-3,TRBD1,TRBV9,-,TGTGCCAGCAGCGTGGGGACAGGAAAGAGCTCTGGAAACACCATATATTTT,CASSVGTGKSSGNTIYF
TRBJ2-3,-,TRBV10-2,-,TGCGCCAGCAGTGACCTGAGTAGCAGAGATACGCAGTATTTT,CASSDLSSRDTQYF
TRBJ2-1,TRBD2,TRBV7-3,-,TGTGCCAGCAGCCTTAGCGGGAGCTCCTACAATGAGCAGTTCTTC,CASSLSGSSYNEQFF